This entry lists 32 T cell receptor beta chains sequenced from one sample in a study of blood T cell repertoires in COVID-19 (dated by TCRdb to 2020 to 2022). The library relied on the immunoSEQ multiplex PCR assay. TCRdb took this table from immuneACCESS and kept in-frame rearrangements with V and J called. Such tables lack part of the clones; where checked against another copy, unresolved V genes explain under half of the gap, and the rest is unexplained. The sample profile shows 650,000 to 800,000 clones; 80% to 90% of them were found once. The ten largest clones take up roughly 0.26% of the sample. The sequenced sample consisted of peripheral blood. The receptors derive from a young woman with acute or convalescent COVID-19.

The chain joins TRBV30 to TRBJ2-7, with TRBD2 as a possible D gene (5 bases). The V and J ends lost 5 bases and 9 bases respectively, with 17 bases between them. Germline V CDR1 and CDR2: GTSNPN, SVGIG (reference sequence). This CDR3 comprises 12 residues. Here the CDR3 DNA reads TGTGCCTGGGGACCCGGAGGCGGTCTGCAGTACTTC. It yields the protein CAWGPGGGLQYF.

The V call is TRBV3-1 (or the pseudogene TRBV3-2), the J call TRBJ2-7; D call uncertain. Germline V gene lookup returns CDR1 LGHDT and CDR2 YNNKEL (reference sequence). V gave up 1 base and J gave up 4 bases, with 11 bases separating them. This CDR3 region has 14 residues. The CDR3 DNA reads TGTGCCAGCAGCCAAGGGATTGGGCGTTACGAGCAGTACTTC. Translation gives CASSQGIGRYEQYF.

The CDR3 coding sequence is TGTGCCAGCAGCCTCGCGAGACCGGGACAGGGGCCTAATTCACCCCTCCACTTT. Amino acid sequence: CASSLARPGQGPNSPLHF. This chain connects TRBV7-9 to TRBJ1-6; TRBD1 aligns across 10 bases. Germline V CDR1 and CDR2: SEHNR, FQNEAQ (reference sequence). This CDR3 is 18 amino acids long. Germline trimming cut 5 bases from V and 6 bases from J; bases unmatched to any gene: 13.

The chain uses TRBV7-8 and TRBJ1-4; D is possibly TRBD1 (6 bases). Germline CDR1 SGHVS, CDR2 FQNEAQ. V was cut by 2 bases and J by 5 bases, with 9 bases left in between. This CDR3 comprises 14 residues. CDR3 sequence (DNA): TGTGCCAGCAGCTTAAGGGGGGGCAATGAAAAACTGTTTTTT. Protein sequence: CASSLRGGNEKLFF. The entire variable domain, with the rest obtained from reference TRBV7-8 and TRBJ1-4, is as follows: GAGVSQSPRYKVAKRGQDVALRCDPISGHVSLFWYQQALGQGPEFLTYFQNEAQLDKSGLPSDRFFAERPEGSVSTLKIQRTQQEDSAVYLCASSLRGGNEKLFFGSGTQLSVL.

This chain uses TRBV3-1 (or the pseudogene TRBV3-2) with TRBJ1-2, with 7 bases identical to TRBD1. V lost 3 bases, J lost 4 bases, and 8 bases stayed unmatched. The CDR3 consists of 15 residues. CDR1 and CDR2 from the germline V gene are LGHDT and YNNKEL (reference sequence). CDR3 protein: CASSHLNRGGYGYTF. The CDR3 bases are TGTGCCAGCAGCCACCTCAACAGGGGCGGCTATGGCTACACCTTC.

This chain uses TRBV5-5 with TRBJ1-3; tentatively, D is TRBD1 (5 bases). V was trimmed by 1 base and J by 2 bases, leaving 13 bases between them. This CDR3 is 16 amino acids long. The germline V gene encodes CDR1 SGHKS and CDR2 YYEKEE (reference sequence). CDR3 DNA: TGTGCCAGCAGCTTGAATCAAGGCAGGGCTGGAAACACCATATATTTT. Translation gives CASSLNQGRAGNTIYF.

V usage is TRBV3-1 (or the pseudogene TRBV3-2) and J usage is TRBJ2-3, with D possibly being TRBD2 (5 bases). This CDR3 is built from 15 residues. Trimming removed 3 bases at V and 4 bases at J, with 14 bases between. CDR1 is LGHDT and CDR2 is YNNKEL in the germline V gene (reference sequence). The CDR3, as DNA: TGTGCCAGCAGCCATCGGGGTTTTGCTGCAGATACGCAGTATTTT. Protein: CASSHRGFAADTQYF.

V is TRBV2 and J is TRBJ1-1; unclear D gene. CDR1 is SNHLY, CDR2 FYNNEI, per germline. Trimming removed 5 bases from V and 3 bases from J, with 10 bases in between. CDR3 size: 13 residues. For the CDR3, the DNA is TGTGCCAGCAGTACCATACCGGACACTGAAGCTTTCTTT. This encodes CASSTIPDTEAFF.

This clone was observed a single time. This chain connects TRBV7-8 to TRBJ2-1; tentative D call: TRBD1 (6 bases). Germline assignment: CDR1 SGHVS and CDR2 FQNEAQ. Trimming left V 3 bases short and J 6 bases short, with 12 bases between. The CDR3 sequence is 14 residues long. The CDR3 protein is CASSFESGVNEQFF. Here the CDR3 DNA reads TGTGCCAGCAGCTTCGAATCAGGGGTCAATGAGCAGTTCTTC.

CDR3 DNA sequence: TGTGCCTGGAGTTCACGACTGGCCCCAAATCAGCCCCAGCATTTT. Protein product: CAWSSRLAPNQPQHF. The chain carries TRBV30 and TRBJ1-5; unclear D gene. The CDR3 contains 15 residues. Germline CDR1 and CDR2: GTSNPN and SVGIG (reference sequence). The V gene lost 2 bases and the J gene lost 4 bases, with 15 bases spanning the gap.

V is TRBV20-1 and J is TRBJ1-1; unclear D gene. The CDR3 is made up of 11 amino acids. Trimming pared 6 bases from V and 8 bases from J, leaving 13 bases between. Germline loops: CDR1 DFQATT, CDR2 SNEGSKA (reference sequence). This chain's CDR3 is CSAPRVAEAFF. DNA for the CDR3: TGCAGTGCCCCCCGGGTCGCCGAAGCTTTCTTT.

V gene TRBV13 combines with J gene TRBJ1-1; tentative D call: TRBD1 (6 bases). V lost 5 bases and J lost 0, with 19 bases in between. This CDR3 has 17 residues. CDR1 and CDR2 (germline): PRHDT, FYEKMQ (reference sequence). The CDR3 protein is CASSEARLRGLNTEAFF. DNA for the CDR3: TGTGCCAGCAGCGAGGCACGGCTAAGGGGGTTGAACACTGAAGCTTTCTTT.

This chain links TRBV27 with TRBJ2-7, with D tentatively TRBD1 (6 bases). The germline CDR1 and CDR2 sequences are MNHEY and SMNVEV (reference sequence). V dropped 6 bases and J dropped 5 bases, with 17 bases sitting between them. The CDR3 runs 14 residues. The CDR3 sequence: CASSLYPGAHEQYF. Here the CDR3 DNA reads TGTGCCAGCAGCTTGTACCCAGGGGCCCACGAGCAGTACTTC.

The chain is built from TRBV19 and TRBJ1-3, with a possible D match to TRBD1 (5 bases). The V and J ends lost 5 bases and 0 bases respectively, with 11 bases between them. This CDR3 spans 15 amino acids. Germline CDR1 LNHDA, CDR2 SQIVND (reference sequence). CDR3 region: CASSPQDISGNTIYF. The DNA for the CDR3 is TGTGCCAGTAGTCCGCAGGACATCTCTGGAAACACCATATATTTT. Variable domain in full (rest from reference TRBV19 and TRBJ1-3): DGGITQSPKYLFRKEGQNVTLSCEQNLNHDAMYWYRQDPGQGLRLIYYSQIVNDFQKGDIAEGYSVSREKKESFPLTVTSAQKNPTAFYLCASSPQDISGNTIYFGEGSWLTVV.

The V call is TRBV24-1, the J call TRBJ2-7; tentative D call: TRBD1 (6 bases). V was pared by 4 bases and J by 3 bases, with 18 bases between. Germline loops: CDR1 KGHDR, CDR2 SFDVKD. The CDR3 totals 16 residues. The CDR3 reads CATSDPGTSPFYEQYF. CDR3 nucleotides: TGTGCCACCAGTGACCCCGGGACATCACCCTTCTACGAGCAGTACTTC.

This rearrangement joins TRBV4-3 to TRBJ1-2; D ambiguous. This CDR3 has 12 amino acids. Germline V lookup: CDR1 LGHNA, CDR2 YSLEER. Trimming cost V 0 bases and J 8 bases, with 7 bases left between them. The CDR3 nucleotides read TGCGCCAGCAGCCAAGATTTCGGGGGCTACACCTTC. This sequence encodes CASSQDFGGYTF.

This clone was picked up one time. The chain recombines TRBV14 with TRBJ2-7; weak D call: TRBD1 (6 bases). Germline V gene sequence: CDR1 SGHDN, CDR2 FVKESK. Between the trimmed V and J ends, which lost 4 bases and 0 bases, there was a span of 13 bases. The CDR3 consists of 15 residues. The CDR3 protein is CASSLQDSSSYEQYF. Written as DNA, the CDR3 is TGTGCCAGCAGCCTACAGGACAGTAGCTCCTACGAGCAGTACTTC. The variable domain in full, completed from reference TRBV14 and TRBJ2-7, reads EAGVTQFPSHSVIEKGQTVTLRCDPISGHDNLYWYRRVMGKEIKFLLHFVKESKQDESGMPNNRFLAERTGGTYSTLKVQPAELEDSGVYFCASSLQDSSSYEQYFGPGTRLTVT.

The genes are TRBV10-2 and TRBJ2-7; 8 bases map to TRBD2. The CDR3 runs 14 residues. Germline CDR1 is WSHSY and CDR2 is SAAADI. The J segment lost 0 bases and the V segment lost 5 bases, leaving 3 bases of the junction unmatched. The CDR3 spells CASSSGGRSYEQYF. DNA of the CDR3: TGCGCCAGCAGTAGCGGGGGTCGCTCCTACGAGCAGTACTTC.

This chain connects TRBV24-1 to TRBJ1-1; 7 bases are a match to TRBD1. The CDR3 is 15 amino acids. Trimming cost V 5 bases and J 1 base; bases outside gene matches: 6. Per germline, CDR1 KGHDR and CDR2 SFDVKD. The chain's CDR3 is CATSGQRGRNTEAFF. The CDR3 DNA follows: TGTGCCACCAGTGGGCAGAGGGGGCGGAACACTGAAGCTTTCTTT.

The CDR3 DNA reads as TGTGCCAGCAGTTACACACAGGGGTTCCCTGAAGCTTTCTTT. Its protein product is CASSYTQGFPEAFF. The rearrangement joins TRBV6-2 or TRBV6-3 to TRBJ1-1, with TRBD1 identical over 7 bases. Germline V lookup: CDR1 MNHEY, CDR2 SVGEGT. The CDR3 length is 14 residues. J was trimmed by 6 bases and V by 2 bases; bases with no gene match: 6.

This rearrangement joins TRBV7-3 to TRBJ1-2; 7 positions agree with TRBD1. Trimming took 4 bases from V and 0 from J; bases not matched to a gene: 14. Germline V lookup: CDR1 SGHTA, CDR2 FQGTGA. The CDR3 runs 18 residues. CDR3 coding DNA: TGTGCCAGCAGCTCCACCGGGACAGATGACTTGCCTAACTATGGCTACACCTTC. It translates to CASSSTGTDDLPNYGYTF.

J is TRBJ2-4 and V is TRBV12-2; TRBD2 was called by the table and not checked on the DNA. TRBV12-2 is given as a pseudogene. This CDR3 region has 20 residues. CDR3 DNA: TGTGCAAGTCGCTTACCCCTAGCGAGAGAGGGGACGGATTCCAAAAACATTCAGTACTTC. It yields the protein CASRLPLAREGTDSKNIQYF.

The CDR3 DNA is TGTGCCAGCAGCCAAGATCTTAGTCTAGCGGGGCTCTACAATGAGCAGTTCTTC. Translation: CASSQDLSLAGLYNEQFF. The chain links TRBV3-1 (or the pseudogene TRBV3-2) to TRBJ2-1; 9 bases match TRBD2. Per germline, CDR1 LGHDT and CDR2 YNNKEL (reference sequence). V gave up 0 bases and J gave up 3 bases; unmatched junction bases: 9. This CDR3 has 18 residues.

The chain recombines TRBV6-2 or TRBV6-3 with TRBJ1-1; 10 nucleotides line up with TRBD1. Germline CDR1 MNHEY, CDR2 SVGEGT. The V and J ends lost 5 bases and 9 bases, in that order; junction bases with no gene match: 6. CDR3 size: 13 residues. The CDR3 region is CASSAGTGDKAFF. For the CDR3, the DNA is TGTGCCAGCAGTGCCGGGACAGGGGACAAAGCTTTCTTT.

The chain has TRBV10-3 and TRBJ2-3; D unresolved. The CDR3 runs 13 residues. From germline, CDR1 is ENHRY and CDR2 SYGVKD. The V end was cut by 2 bases, the J end by 6 bases, with 9 bases between. CDR3 sequence: CAISETFTDTQYF. In DNA, the CDR3 is TGTGCCATCAGTGAGACATTCACGGATACGCAGTATTTT.

Comment on this clone: At the DNA level, this CDR3 is encoded by other sequences in the same sample as well. The rearrangement links TRBV24-1 to TRBJ1-2; D possibly corresponds to TRBD1 (6 bases). Per the germline V gene, CDR1 is KGHDR and CDR2 is SFDVKD. CDR3 length: 13 residues. Trimming cost V 2 bases and J 5 bases, with 8 bases left between them. The CDR3 is CATSDSRGYGYTF. The CDR3 region has the DNA TGTGCCACCAGTGATTCCAGGGGTTATGGCTACACCTTC.

The chain carries TRBV6-2 or TRBV6-3 and TRBJ2-7, with D possibly TRBD2 on 5 matching bases. CDR3 size: 15 residues. Deletions cut 0 bases from V and 1 base from J, with 10 bases between. Germline V gene data show CDR1 as MNHEY and CDR2 as SVGEGT. The chain's CDR3 is CASSYSTRGSYEQYF. In DNA, the CDR3 is TGTGCCAGCAGTTACTCGACTCGGGGATCCTACGAGCAGTACTTC.

The chain carries TRBV5-1 and TRBJ1-1; D unclear. CDR1 is SGHRS and CDR2 is YFSETQ in the germline V gene. The CDR3 is made up of 12 amino acids. The germline V and J ends were trimmed by 1 base and 10 bases, with 11 bases remaining between them. CDR3 in amino acids: CASSLNYLGAFF. The DNA of the CDR3 is TGCGCCAGCAGCTTGAACTACTTGGGAGCTTTCTTT.

The CDR3 DNA reads as TGCGCCAGCAGCGGAAGGATTGGGGAGAAGTATAATTCACCCCTCCACTTT. Its protein is CASSGRIGEKYNSPLHF. The genes are TRBV4-1 and TRBJ1-6; no definite D call. The V and J ends lost 5 bases and 4 bases respectively, with 18 bases between them. The CDR3 runs 17 residues. The germline V gene encodes CDR1 MGHRA and CDR2 YSYEKL.

V and J are TRBV6-5 and TRBJ2-7, with TRBD1 as a possible D gene (5 bases). The V end lost 0 bases, the J end lost 5 bases, and 11 bases lay between the germline ends. The CDR3 covers 14 residues. CDR1 is MNHEY and CDR2 is SVGAGI in the germline V gene. The CDR3 sequence: CASSYSRATHEQYF. Here the CDR3 DNA reads TGTGCCAGCAGTTACTCCAGGGCCACCCACGAGCAGTACTTC.

The chain has TRBV24-1 and TRBJ2-1; D gene uncertain. CDR3 length: 15 amino acids. Germline CDR1 and CDR2: KGHDR and SFDVKD. V was shortened by 4 bases and J by 4 bases, with 13 bases between the two germline ends. The CDR3 loop reads CATSDNSEAYNEQFF. CDR3 nucleotides: TGTGCCACCAGTGACAATTCCGAGGCTTACAATGAGCAGTTCTTC.

J is TRBJ2-1 and V is TRBV12-5; D may be TRBD2 (5 bases). The V and J ends lost 1 base and 6 bases respectively, with 16 bases between them. The CDR3 extends over 16 amino acids. Germline V CDR1 and CDR2: LGHNT, FRNRAP. The CDR3: CASGLDGVGFGNEQFF. CDR3 nucleotide sequence: TGTGCTAGTGGTTTGGACGGGGTGGGGTTTGGCAATGAGCAGTTCTTC. The full variable domain, completed using reference TRBV12-5 and TRBJ2-1, is DARVTQTPRHKVTEMGQEVTMRCQPILGHNTVFWYRQTMMQGLELLAYFRNRAPLDDSGMPKDRFSAEMPDATLATLKIQPSEPRDSAVYFCASGLDGVGFGNEQFFGPGTRLTVL.